This T cell receptor beta chain was captured in a study of graft-versus-host responses after intestinal transplantation. Study-level background: Multivisceral, liver-intestinal, or isolated intestinal transplants were performed in recipients. Recipients were all induced with anti-thymocyte globulin, then given tacrolimus and steroids for about three years.

Note on this clone: Its matching antigen is unknown.

Overall study findings and caveats: Early post-transplant falls in HvG clones accompanied the peak levels of circulating GvH clones. Clonal ratios of graft-versus-host to host-versus-graft in allografts were high for patients exhibiting graft-donor T cell macrochimerism.

Profiled with immunoSEQ multiplex PCR; TCRdb holds only in-frame clones, not every one. The data contain some 31,000 clones, about 92% of them seen just once; the ten biggest clones take up 0.6% to 0.75%. This specimen was PBMCs, taken roughly 68 days after intestinal transplant. This receptor was identified in a human patient who received an intestinal transplant, so some T cells may come from the graft donor.

The CDR3 spells CASSAGSNQPQHF. CDR3 nucleotides: TGTGCCAGCAGCGCGGGCAGCAATCAGCCCCAGCATTTT. This sequence joins TRBV7-2 and TRBJ1-5; the D is unclear. This CDR3 region has 13 residues. Germline lookup yields CDR1 SGHTA and CDR2 FQGNSA. V shed 5 bases and J shed 1 base, with 6 bases lying between them.